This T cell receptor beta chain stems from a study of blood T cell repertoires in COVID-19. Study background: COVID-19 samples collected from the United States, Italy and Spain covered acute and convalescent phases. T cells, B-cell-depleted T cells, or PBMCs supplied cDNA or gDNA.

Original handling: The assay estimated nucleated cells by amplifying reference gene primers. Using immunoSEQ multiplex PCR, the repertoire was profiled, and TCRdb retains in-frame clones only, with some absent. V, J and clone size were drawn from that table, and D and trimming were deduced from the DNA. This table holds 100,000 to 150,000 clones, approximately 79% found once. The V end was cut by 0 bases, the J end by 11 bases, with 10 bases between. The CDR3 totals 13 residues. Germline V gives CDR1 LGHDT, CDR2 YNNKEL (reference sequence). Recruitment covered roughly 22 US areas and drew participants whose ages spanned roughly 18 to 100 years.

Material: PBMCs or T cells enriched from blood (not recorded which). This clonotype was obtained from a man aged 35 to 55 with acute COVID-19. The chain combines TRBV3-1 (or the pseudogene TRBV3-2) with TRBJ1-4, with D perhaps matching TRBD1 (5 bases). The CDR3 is CASSQEGVLKLFF. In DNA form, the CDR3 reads TGTGCCAGCAGCCAAGAAGGGGTGTTGAAACTGTTTTTT.